This T cell receptor beta chain was observed in a study of OX40 agonist ivuxolimab in advanced cancers. Regarding the study in general: Ivuxolimab was a fully human IgG2 agonistic monoclonal antibody targeting the costimulatory receptor OX40 (CD134). Of the roughly 50 dose-escalation patients, hepatocellular carcinoma was present in around 19, melanoma in around 15, renal cell carcinoma in 9 and head and neck cancer in 9. Prior anti-PD-1, anti-PD-L1 or anti-CTLA-4 therapy was permitted, and 30% to 45% of dose-escalation patients had received checkpoint inhibitors. Partial responses were achieved by three dose-escalation patients, of whom one had hepatocellular carcinoma and two had cutaneous melanoma. In the dose-escalation cohort, 75% to 85% of patients were male, and the mean age was roughly 60 years with a range of roughly 20 to 79. The point of sequencing TCRbeta in the periphery was to test whether ivuxolimab changed TCR sequence diversity and drove clonal T-cell expansion. The paper covers the monotherapy dose-escalation part of the phase I ivuxolimab trial, which included N ≈ 50 patients. Intravenous ivuxolimab was administered to patients every 2 weeks at six dose levels: 0.01, 0.1, 0.3, 1.5, 3 and 10 mg/kg. The research as a whole found: Low levels of normalized T-cell clonal expansion were also seen in some patients who did not respond. On average, CD8+ T cells showed more expanded clones than CD4+ T cells after ivuxolimab. Antigen specificity was not determined for the clonally expanded peripheral T cells. In the 0.1-3.0 mg/kg groups, partial responders had among the lowest normalized peripheral clonal expansion, particularly in CD8+ T cells. Clonal expansion of both CD4+ and CD8+ blood T cells was observed from baseline to week 6 at doses 0.1 to 3.0 mg/kg.

For this clone: No antigen is known for it. No base quality information exists; no much larger clone differs at one position.

The trial excluded patients who had a history of autoimmune disease or were on systemic immunosuppression. Peripheral blood for TCR sequencing was collected from all dose cohorts at baseline, on cycle 4 day 1, and on cycle 7 day 1. The samples were drawn from a first-in-human, open-label, multicenter phase I dose-escalation trial of ivuxolimab. Adults with locally advanced or metastatic melanoma, renal cell, hepatocellular, or head and neck squamous cell carcinoma were enrolled in the trial. Before TCR sequencing, CD4+ T cells and CD8+ T cells from peripheral blood were sorted into separate populations. Inclusive of the bounding cysteine and phenylalanine, the CDR3 is 15 residues long. CDR3 DNA only is kept here, 45 bases in frame from base 1. Looking up the germline V gene yields CDR1 MGHRA and CDR2 YSYEKL. Trimming removed 0 bases from V and 3 bases from J, leaving 11 bases between the germline ends.

Genomic DNA was isolated from the sorted cells so that the TCRbeta CDR3 region could be sequenced. The immunoSEQ Assay was used to sequence the TCRbeta CDR3 regions. TCRdb re-hosts the immuneACCESS table, in-frame sequences only. Its copies lack some clones; in the studies checked, an unresolved V gene accounts for under half of them, and the cause for the rest is not known. Recorded for this sample are approximately 76,000 clones; about 89% of them occurred a single time. The leading ten clones occupy approximately 12% of the sample. The source of this sequence is an adult with an advanced solid tumor such as melanoma, head and neck, liver or kidney cancer. This receptor chain uses TRBV4-1 and TRBJ1-2, and TRBD1 may be the D gene, going by 5 matching bases. The sample consisted of CD4+ or CD8+ T cells sorted from blood, taken in a trial of the OX40 agonist ivuxolimab. The nucleotides read TGCGCCAGCAGCCAAGATGGGGGGACCCACTATGGCTACACCTTC. Translated, it gives CASSQDGGTHYGYTF.